The 20 T cell receptor beta chains below come from one sample, sequenced in a study of T cells in tuberculosis. Method: immunoSEQ multiplex PCR; TCRdb's copy keeps in-frame clones and lacks some. There are about 37,000 clones in the sample; approximately 94% occur only once, and 9% to 14% lies in the top ten. The material sequenced was PBMCs. These TCRs come from a donor between 10 and 35 years old with latent tuberculosis or without tuberculosis infection. Some clones in this sample may be carry-over from other donors' samples.

The chain uses TRBV7-9 and TRBJ1-6; no reliable D call. Germline-derived CDR1 and CDR2 are SEHNR and FQNEAQ (reference sequence). The CDR3 totals 15 residues. The V and J ends lost 1 base and 5 bases respectively, with 9 bases between them. The chain's CDR3 is CASSLGHRDNSPLHF. The CDR3 region has the DNA TGTGCCAGCAGCTTAGGTCACCGGGATAATTCACCCCTCCACTTT.

This clone was recorded only once. This sequence joins TRBV7-2 and TRBJ1-1; the D gene is possibly TRBD1 (6 bases). V dropped 3 bases and J dropped 6 bases, with 11 bases sitting between them. This CDR3 region has 13 residues. The germline CDR1 and CDR2 sequences are SGHTA and FQGNSA. The CDR3 sequence is CASSFPGAAEAFF. The DNA of the CDR3 is TGTGCCAGCAGCTTCCCAGGGGCGGCTGAAGCTTTCTTT.

CDR3 in amino acids: CASSRQIYGYTF. In DNA form, the CDR3 reads TGCGCCAGCAGTAGACAGATCTATGGCTACACCTTC. This chain links TRBV23-1 with TRBJ1-2, with a tentative D call TRBD1 (5 bases). TRBV23-1 has ORF status, its function being uncertain. V was trimmed by 5 bases and J by 4 bases, leaving 8 bases between them. The CDR3 has 12 residues.

The rearrangement joins TRBV4-3 to TRBJ1-1; 7 nucleotides align to TRBD1. The CDR3 consists of 15 residues. The junction had 6 bases not matched to a gene; V was cut back by 0 bases and J by 5 bases. Germline assignment: CDR1 LGHNA and CDR2 YSLEER. This CDR3 is CASSQDTGVVTEAFF. The CDR3 region has the DNA TGCGCCAGCAGCCAAGATACAGGGGTTGTTACTGAAGCTTTCTTT.

In this sample, this clone turned up once. This chain uses TRBV6-5 with TRBJ1-5; D remains ambiguous. Trimming shortened V by 4 bases and J by 3 bases, and 7 bases separated the two germline ends. The germline V gene encodes CDR1 MNHEY and CDR2 SVGAGI. CDR3 length: 13 residues. CDR3 DNA sequence: TGTGCCAGCAGTTCCCACTCCAATCAGCCCCAGCATTTT. It codes for CASSSHSNQPQHF.

The chain employs TRBV4-1 and TRBJ1-2, with D unresolved. The CDR3 has 14 residues. V was pared by 1 base and J by 8 bases, with 14 bases between. CDR1 and CDR2 (germline): MGHRA, YSYEKL. In DNA, the CDR3 is TGCGCCAGCAGCCAAGTTGGATTCGGAGTCGGCTACACCTTC. This codes for CASSQVGFGVGYTF.

The rearrangement links TRBV7-6 to TRBJ1-1; 7 nucleotides agree with TRBD1. Germline V gene lookup returns CDR1 SGHVS and CDR2 FNYEAQ. Trimming at V came to 4 bases and at J to 4 bases, leaving 3 bases not matched to a gene. CDR3 length: 13 amino acids. The CDR3 DNA sequence: TGTGCCAGCAGCTCCCAGGGGGGCACTGAAGCTTTCTTT. As protein: CASSSQGGTEAFF.

The chain uses TRBV7-2 and TRBJ1-3; D unresolved. V lost 5 bases and J 1 base, leaving 12 bases between the germline ends. CDR3 length: 15 amino acids. The germline V gene has CDR1 SGHTA and CDR2 FQGNSA. CDR3 nucleotides: TGTGCCAGCAGCCCCCGGCGGGCATCTGGAAACACCATATATTTT. Protein: CASSPRRASGNTIYF.

CDR3 region: CASSSPSGGLPEQFF. The CDR3 nucleotides are TGTGCCAGCAGTTCCCCTAGCGGGGGGTTACCTGAGCAGTTCTTC. The chain couples TRBV28 to TRBJ2-1; 11 nucleotides line up with TRBD2. This CDR3 is built from 15 residues. With V trimmed by 4 bases and J by 9 bases, 8 bases remained unmatched. Per germline, CDR1 MDHEN and CDR2 SYDVKM.

The genes are TRBV5-6 and TRBJ2-7; D is ambiguous. Trimming removed 3 bases at V and 0 bases at J, with 4 bases between. Looked up from germline, CDR1 is SGHDT and CDR2 is YYEEEE. CDR3 size: 12 residues. CDR3 region: CASSSYSYEQYF. In DNA, the CDR3 is TGTGCCAGCAGCTCTTACTCCTACGAGCAGTACTTC.

This rearrangement joins TRBV19 to TRBJ2-3; 10 nucleotides match TRBD1. The V and J ends lost 3 bases and 4 bases, in that order; junction bases with no gene match: 4. CDR1 and CDR2 from the germline V gene are LNHDA and SQIVND (reference sequence). The CDR3 has 15 amino acids. CDR3 protein: CASSIDRGRPDTQYF. For the CDR3, the DNA is TGTGCCAGTAGTATTGACAGGGGGCGTCCAGATACGCAGTATTTT.

The CDR3 loop is CASSRWTGGRGGTGELFF. DNA of the CDR3: TGTGCCAGCAGCAGGTGGACAGGGGGGAGAGGTGGCACCGGGGAGCTGTTTTTT. The V call is TRBV7-2, the J call TRBJ2-2; 10 bases are a match to TRBD1. The V gene end was trimmed by 5 bases and the J gene end by 4 bases; junction bases not matched to a gene: 13. CDR3 size: 18 residues. The V gene's germline CDR1 is SGHTA and CDR2 FQGNSA.

The CDR3 DNA sequence: TGTGCCAGCAGAGGATCCCGGGGGGACTCTGGGGCCAACGTCCTGACTTTC. It yields the protein CASRGSRGDSGANVLTF. The J gene is TRBJ2-6, the V gene TRBV7-8; 7 bases align to TRBD2. This CDR3 contains 17 residues. The germline V gene has CDR1 SGHVS and CDR2 FQNEAQ. The junction had 8 bases not matched to a gene; V was cut back by 6 bases and J by 0 bases. The whole variable domain, filled in from reference TRBV7-8 and TRBJ2-6, reads GAGVSQSPRYKVAKRGQDVALRCDPISGHVSLFWYQQALGQGPEFLTYFQNEAQLDKSGLPSDRFFAERPEGSVSTLKIQRTQQEDSAVYLCASRGSRGDSGANVLTFGAGSRLTVL.

CDR3 amino acids: CASRGALGTGELFF. The CDR3 coding sequence is TGTGCCAGCAGGGGGGCGCTGGGCACCGGGGAGCTGTTTTTT. V is TRBV7-9 and J is TRBJ2-2; D is possibly TRBD1 (6 bases). V lost 6 bases and J lost 4, with 12 bases in between. Germline V gives CDR1 SEHNR, CDR2 FQNEAQ (reference sequence). The CDR3 runs to 14 residues.

V gene TRBV5-4 combines with J gene TRBJ1-2; the D is unclear. The CDR3 is 15 amino acids. Trimming took off 0 bases at V and 6 bases at J, with 15 bases between the two ends. In germline, CDR1 is SGHNT, CDR2 YYREEE (reference sequence). The CDR3 is CASSLDNAVLHGYTF. The CDR3 coding sequence is TGTGCCAGCAGCTTGGATAACGCTGTGCTACATGGCTACACCTTC.

The chain uses TRBV27 and TRBJ2-3, with TRBD2 identical over 12 bases. Germline V gene sequence: CDR1 MNHEY, CDR2 SMNVEV (reference sequence). With V trimmed by 5 bases and J by 4 bases, 7 bases remained unmatched. CDR3 size: 16 residues. CDR3 in amino acids: CASSLTPSGGADTQYF. DNA for the CDR3: TGTGCCAGCAGTCTCACCCCTAGCGGGGGGGCAGATACGCAGTATTTT.

This clone has only one observation. CDR3 nucleotides: TGTGCCAGCCCCTTAACGAGGTCATCTGGCACAGATACGCAGTATTTT. The encoded protein is CASPLTRSSGTDTQYF. The genes are TRBV27 and TRBJ2-3; D is undetermined. Germline-derived CDR1 and CDR2 are MNHEY and SMNVEV (reference sequence). Trimming removed 8 bases from V and 1 base from J, with 19 bases in between. The CDR3 has 16 amino acids.

This rearrangement joins TRBV4-3 to TRBJ1-3; D is undetermined. This CDR3 contains 15 residues. CDR1 and CDR2 from the germline V gene are LGHNA and YSLEER. Trimming stripped 4 bases from V and 0 bases from J, with 10 bases between. The CDR3 spells CASSPGRSSGNTIYF. CDR3 in DNA: TGCGCCAGCAGCCCTGGTAGGAGCTCTGGAAACACCATATATTTT.

The J gene is TRBJ2-2, the V gene TRBV11-2, with 11 bases matching TRBD1. V was clipped by 5 bases and J by 5 bases; unmatched bases: 10. The CDR3 has 17 amino acids. Germline assignment: CDR1 SGHAT and CDR2 FQNNGV. CDR3 in amino acids: CASSLTPDRGLTGELFF. The CDR3 DNA sequence: TGTGCCAGCAGCCTTACCCCGGACAGGGGGCTTACCGGGGAGCTGTTTTTT.

This rearrangement joins TRBV28 to TRBJ1-5, with TRBD1 matching 7 bases. V shed 4 bases, J shed 3 bases, and the junction held 9 bases outside the gene matches. This CDR3 has 16 amino acids. Germline CDR1 and CDR2: MDHEN and SYDVKM. The CDR3 sequence: CASSYKDRAPNQPQHF. DNA for the CDR3: TGTGCCAGCAGTTACAAAGACAGGGCTCCCAATCAGCCCCAGCATTTT.